The clone carrying this T cell receptor beta chain was seen repeatedly, ten times or more. Its antigen is unidentified. The data were obtained in a study of identical twins. Study conclusions and caveats: Model-predicted out-of-frame TCR alpha sharing fell below observed values in monozygotic twins. Abundant beta clonotypes from cord blood bore fewer insertions; memory repertoires lacked this pattern.

V dropped 5 bases and J dropped 4 bases, with 12 bases sitting between them. This CDR3 has 13 residues. MiXCR, run by TCRdb on the 5' RACE reads, gives a single entry per CDR3 protein. The repertoire includes some 690,000 distinct CDR3 sequences, around 20% of them detected once, and 4% to 5.5% sits in the top ten. This sample was shared with a second study, whose subject was T cells expressing NK-cell markers.

Sequenced input: PBMCs. The rearrangement uses TRBV12-3 or TRBV12-4 and TRBJ2-7; tentatively, D is TRBD1 (6 bases). This sequence originates from a woman aged 18-35 years in good health. The CDR3 loop is CASSPGHSYEQYF. DNA of the CDR3: TGTGCCAGCAGTCCGGGACACTCATACGAGCAGTACTTC.